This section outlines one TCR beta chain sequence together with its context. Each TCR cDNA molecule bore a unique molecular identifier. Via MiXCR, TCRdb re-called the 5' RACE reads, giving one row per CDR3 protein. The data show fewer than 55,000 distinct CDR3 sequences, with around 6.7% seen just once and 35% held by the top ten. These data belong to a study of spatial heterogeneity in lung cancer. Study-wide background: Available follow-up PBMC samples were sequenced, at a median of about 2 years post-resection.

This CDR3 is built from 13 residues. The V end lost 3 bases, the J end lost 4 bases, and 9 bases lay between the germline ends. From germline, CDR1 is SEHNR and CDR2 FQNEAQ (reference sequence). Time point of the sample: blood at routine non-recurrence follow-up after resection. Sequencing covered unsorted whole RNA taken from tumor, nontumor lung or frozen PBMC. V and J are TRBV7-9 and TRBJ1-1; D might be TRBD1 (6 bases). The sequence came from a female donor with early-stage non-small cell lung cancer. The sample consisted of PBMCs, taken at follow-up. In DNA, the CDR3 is TGTGCCAGCAGCTTCAGGGGATCCACTGAAGCTTTCTTT. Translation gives CASSFRGSTEAFF.